This T cell receptor beta chain comes out of a study of CD8 T cells in Susac syndrome. The sequenced target, TCR beta, came from blood CD8+ and CD4+ T cells. Susac syndrome patients met recently defined diagnostic criteria for definite or probable disease. Reverse transcription of about 0.5 to 1 ug RNA used random hexamers. The method of amplification for TCR beta CDR3 was immunoSEQ multiplex PCR, covering 54 Vbeta and 13 Jbeta. MiXCR, applied by TCRdb to the immunoSEQ multiplex PCR reads, yields one record per CDR3 protein. Of some 170,000 distinct CDR3 sequences in the sample, roughly 94% were seen once. Trimming removed 6 bases from V and 9 bases from J, with 15 bases in between. This CDR3 has 13 amino acids.

V and J are TRBV12-3 or TRBV12-4 and TRBJ1-5; D is uncertain. The TCR originated in a human donor with Susac syndrome. The sequenced material came from CD4+ T cells from PBMCs. CDR3 sequence: CASSSGSVGPQHF. For the CDR3, the DNA is TGTGCCAGCAGCTCCGGGTCCGTTGGGCCCCAGCATTTT.